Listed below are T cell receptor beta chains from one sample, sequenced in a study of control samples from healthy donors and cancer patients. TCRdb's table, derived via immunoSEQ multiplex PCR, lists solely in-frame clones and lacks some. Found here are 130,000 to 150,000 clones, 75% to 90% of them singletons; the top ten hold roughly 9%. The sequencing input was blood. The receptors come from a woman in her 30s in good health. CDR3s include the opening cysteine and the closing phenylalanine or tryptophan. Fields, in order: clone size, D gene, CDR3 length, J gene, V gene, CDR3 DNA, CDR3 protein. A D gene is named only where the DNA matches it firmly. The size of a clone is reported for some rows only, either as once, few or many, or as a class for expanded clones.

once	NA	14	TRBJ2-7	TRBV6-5	TGTGCCAGCAGTTACTCGCGGGGCCCCTACGAGCAGTACTTC	CASSYSRGPYEQYF
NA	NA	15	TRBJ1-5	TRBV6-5	TGTGCCAGCACGAAAGGGATTGTGGGCAATCAGCCCCAGCATTTT	CASTKGIVGNQPQHF
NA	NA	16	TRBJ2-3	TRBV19	TGTGCCAGTAGCCCCGACGCAGGGGGGTCCACAGATACGCAGTATTTT	CASSPDAGGSTDTQYF
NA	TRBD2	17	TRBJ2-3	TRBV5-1	TGCGCCACCAACTCCGGGACTAGCGGGAAGGGCGCAGATACGCAGTATTTT	CATNSGTSGKGADTQYF
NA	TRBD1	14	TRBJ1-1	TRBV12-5	TGTGCTAGTGGTTTGACAGGGGGCCGGGCTGAAGCTTTCTTT	CASGLTGGRAEAFF
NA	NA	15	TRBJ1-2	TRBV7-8	TGTGCCAGCAGCTTAGAATCCCTCCCCGGCTATGGCTACACCTTC	CASSLESLPGYGYTF
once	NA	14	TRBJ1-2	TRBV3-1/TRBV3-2	TGTGCCAGCACCCCAGCACAGGGACGGAATGGCTACACCTTC	CASTPAQGRNGYTF
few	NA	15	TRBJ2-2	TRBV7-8	TGTGCCAGCAGCCGACAGGCGGCGGGCACCGGGGAGCTGTTTTTT	CASSRQAAGTGELFF
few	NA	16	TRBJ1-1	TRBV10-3	TGTGCCACCAGAACCCACCTGGGGACGGAGGACACTGAAGCTTTCTTT	CATRTHLGTEDTEAFF
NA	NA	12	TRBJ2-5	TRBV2	TGTGCCAGCAGCGCGACGGGGGAGACCCAGTACTTC	CASSATGETQYF
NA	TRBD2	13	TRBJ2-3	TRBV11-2	TGTGCCAGCATGGGGGGAGGGCTTGAAACGCAGTATTTT	CASMGGGLETQYF
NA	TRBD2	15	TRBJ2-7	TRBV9	TGTGCCAGCAGCCCTGGGACTAGCAGCTCCTACGAGCAGTACTTC	CASSPGTSSSYEQYF
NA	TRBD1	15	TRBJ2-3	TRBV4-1	TGCGCCAGCAGCCGCGGACAGGGGGACGCAGATACGCAGTATTTT	CASSRGQGDADTQYF
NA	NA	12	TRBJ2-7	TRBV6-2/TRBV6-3	TGTGCCAGCAGTTTACAGGAAACGGGGCAGTACTTC	CASSLQETGQYF
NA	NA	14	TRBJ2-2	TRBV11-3	TGTGCCAGCAGCTATATAACGAACACCGGGGAGCTGTTTTTT	CASSYITNTGELFF
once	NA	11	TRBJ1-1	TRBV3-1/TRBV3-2	TGTGCCAGCAGCCCGGGAGGGGAAGCTTTCTTT	CASSPGGEAFF
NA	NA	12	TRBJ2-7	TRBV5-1	TGCGCCAGCAGGGACTCGACCTACGAGCAGTACTTC	CASRDSTYEQYF
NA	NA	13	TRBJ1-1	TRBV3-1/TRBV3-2	TGTGCCAGCAGCCAAGGCCCTACCCCTCGGGCTTTCTTT	CASSQGPTPRAFF
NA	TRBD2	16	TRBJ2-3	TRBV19	TGTGCCAGTAGTGTCAGGGCTAGCGGGAGTGGTGATACGCAGTATTTT	CASSVRASGSGDTQYF
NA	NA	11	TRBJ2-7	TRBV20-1	TGCAGTGCTCTCAGGGACGACGAGCAGTACTTC	CSALRDDEQYF
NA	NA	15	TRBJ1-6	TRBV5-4	TGTGCCAGCAGGGACGGGCGTCAGGGGAATTCACCCCTCCACTTT	CASRDGRQGNSPLHF
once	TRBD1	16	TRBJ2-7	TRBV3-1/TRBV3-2	TGTGCCAGCAGCCAGGACCGGCAGGGGGCCTCCTACGAGCAGTACTTC	CASSQDRQGASYEQYF
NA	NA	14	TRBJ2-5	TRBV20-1	TGCAGTGCTAGTAGGGACCCCAACCAAGAGACCCAGTACTTC	CSASRDPNQETQYF
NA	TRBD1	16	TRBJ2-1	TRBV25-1	TGTGCCAGCAGTGAATTTTATCAGGGGGCGAGAAATGAGCAGTTCTTC	CASSEFYQGARNEQFF
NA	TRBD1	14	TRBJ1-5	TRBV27	TGTGCCAGCAGTTTTCAGGGGGCAGGGCAGCCCCAGCATTTT	CASSFQGAGQPQHF
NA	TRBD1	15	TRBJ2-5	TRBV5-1	TGCGCCAGCAGCCCCGTCCCGGGACAGGGGGAGACCCAGTACTTC	CASSPVPGQGETQYF
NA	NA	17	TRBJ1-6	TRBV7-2	TGTGCCAGCAGCTCGGGGCCGGGGGATTCCTATAATTCACCCCTCCACTTT	CASSSGPGDSYNSPLHF
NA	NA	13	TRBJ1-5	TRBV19	TGTGCCAGTAATTCGAGACAGAATCAGCCCCAGCATTTT	CASNSRQNQPQHF
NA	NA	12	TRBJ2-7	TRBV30	TGTGCCTGGAGAGTCAGCATGTACGAGCAGTACTTC	CAWRVSMYEQYF
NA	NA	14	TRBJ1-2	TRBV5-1	TGCGCCAGCAGCTCGGGAGGTACTAACTATGGCTACACCTTC	CASSSGGTNYGYTF
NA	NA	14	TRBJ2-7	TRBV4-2	TGTGCCAGCAGCCAAGATTATGGGCCCTACGAGCAGTACTTC	CASSQDYGPYEQYF
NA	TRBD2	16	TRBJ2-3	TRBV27	TGTGCCAGCAGTCCCCGACTAGCGGGAGCCACAGATACGCAGTATTTT	CASSPRLAGATDTQYF
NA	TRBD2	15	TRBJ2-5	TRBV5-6	TGTGCCAGCAGCCAACCGGGACTCGGGACTACGGCCCAGTACTTC	CASSQPGLGTTAQYF
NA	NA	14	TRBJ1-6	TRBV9	TGTGCCAGCAGCGTTAGGGGCCTGAATTCACCCCTCCACTTT	CASSVRGLNSPLHF
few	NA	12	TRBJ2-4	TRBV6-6	TGTGCCAGCAGTCACCTAGCGAACATTCAGTACTTC	CASSHLANIQYF
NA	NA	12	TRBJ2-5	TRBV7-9	TGTGCCAGCAGCTTACAGCAAGAGACCCAGTACTTC	CASSLQQETQYF
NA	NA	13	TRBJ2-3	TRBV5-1	TGCGCCAGCAGCTTGCCAGGGGCAGATACGCAGTATTTT	CASSLPGADTQYF
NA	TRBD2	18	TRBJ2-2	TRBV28	TGTGCCAGCAGAGATTTGCGGATCGGACTAGCCACCACCGGGGAGCTGTTTTTT	CASRDLRIGLATTGELFF
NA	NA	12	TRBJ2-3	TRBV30	TGTGCCTGGAGTGTACGGATAGATACGCAGTATTTT	CAWSVRIDTQYF
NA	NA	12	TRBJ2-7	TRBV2	TGTGCCAGCAAAATTAGCACCCACGAGCAGTACTTC	CASKISTHEQYF
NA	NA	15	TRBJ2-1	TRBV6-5	TGTGCCAGCAGTCCCGGGCTTGGGGTTTACAATGAGCAGTTCTTC	CASSPGLGVYNEQFF
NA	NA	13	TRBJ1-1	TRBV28	TGTGCCAGCACCGAGCCAGTGAACACTGAAGCTTTCTTT	CASTEPVNTEAFF
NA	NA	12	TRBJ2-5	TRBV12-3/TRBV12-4	TGTGCCAGCAGTATGAGGGGCGAGACCCAGTACTTC	CASSMRGETQYF
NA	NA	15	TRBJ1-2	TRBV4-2	TGTGCCAGCAGCCAAGAGGACTCTCGTTCAGGTGGCTACACCTTC	CASSQEDSRSGGYTF
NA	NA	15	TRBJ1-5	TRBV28	TGTGCCAGCAGTTCCCCTGGTCTGGGCAATCAGCCCCAGCATTTT	CASSSPGLGNQPQHF
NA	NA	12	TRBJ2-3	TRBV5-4	TGTGCCAGCAGCCAGAGTGTGGATACGCAGTATTTT	CASSQSVDTQYF
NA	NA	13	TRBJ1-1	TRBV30	TGTGCCTGGAGAACGGGAGGGAACACTGAAGCTTTCTTT	CAWRTGGNTEAFF
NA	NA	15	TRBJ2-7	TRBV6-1	TGTGCCAGCAGTGAAGGTGATAGCGCGATCTACGAGCAGTACTTC	CASSEGDSAIYEQYF
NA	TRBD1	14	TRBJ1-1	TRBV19	TGTGCCACCTCGGACAGGAAGACAAACACTGAAGCTTTCTTT	CATSDRKTNTEAFF
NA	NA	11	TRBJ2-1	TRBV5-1	TGCGCCAGCAGCTTAGCCAATGAGCAGTTCTTC	CASSLANEQFF
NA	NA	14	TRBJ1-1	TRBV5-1	TGCGCCAGCCAGACAGGCGAGATGAACACTGAAGCTTTCTTT	CASQTGEMNTEAFF
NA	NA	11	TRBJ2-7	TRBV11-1	TGTGCCAGCAGCAGACAAGACGAGCAGTACTTC	CASSRQDEQYF
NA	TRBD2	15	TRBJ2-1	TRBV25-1	TGTGCCAGCCGGGAGCCGGGAGGCTCCTACAATGAGCAGTTCTTC	CASREPGGSYNEQFF